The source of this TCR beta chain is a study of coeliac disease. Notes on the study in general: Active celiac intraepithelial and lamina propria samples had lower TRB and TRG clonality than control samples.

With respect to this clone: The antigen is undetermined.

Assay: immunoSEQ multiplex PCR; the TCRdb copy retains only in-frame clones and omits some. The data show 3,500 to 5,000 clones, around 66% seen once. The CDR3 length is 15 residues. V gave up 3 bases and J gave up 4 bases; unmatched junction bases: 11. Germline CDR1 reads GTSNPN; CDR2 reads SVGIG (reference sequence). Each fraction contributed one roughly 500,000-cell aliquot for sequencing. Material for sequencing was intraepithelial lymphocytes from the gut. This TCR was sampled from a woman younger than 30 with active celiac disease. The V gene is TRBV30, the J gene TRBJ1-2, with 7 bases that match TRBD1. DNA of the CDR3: TGTGCCTGGAGGGGAGTAACAGGGGACGGCTATGGCTACACCTTC. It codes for CAWRGVTGDGYGYTF. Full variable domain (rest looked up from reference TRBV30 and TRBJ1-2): SQTIHQWPATLVQPVGSPLSLECTVEGTSNPNLYWYRQAAGRGLQLLFYSVGIGQISSEVPQNLSASRPQDRQFILSSKKLLLSDSGFYLCAWRGVTGDGYGYTFGSGTRLTVV.